This T cell receptor beta chain is drawn from a study of blood T cell repertoires in COVID-19. The repertoire was sequenced with immunoSEQ multiplex PCR; TCRdb's copy has only in-frame clones and lacks some. Among some 370,000 clones listed, around 83% were seen once. This CDR3 is 15 amino acids long. V dropped 3 bases and J dropped 1; count of bases not matched to a gene: 3. The germline CDR1 and CDR2 sequences are MDHEN and SYDVKM. This clone was seen a single time. Participant-given clinical history determined each cohort assignment. Sequences were obtained from PBMCs or T cells enriched from blood (not recorded which). The sequence derives from a woman in her forties or fifties who had recovered from COVID-19. V usage is TRBV28 and J usage is TRBJ2-7; 10 bases agree with TRBD1. The CDR3 sequence is CASSLGQGMSYEQYF. The DNA for the CDR3 is TGTGCCAGCAGTTTGGGACAGGGGATGTCCTACGAGCAGTACTTC. Full variable domain (outside the CDR3, taken from reference TRBV28 and TRBJ2-7): DVKVTQSSRYLVKRTGEKVFLECVQDMDHENMFWYRQDPGLGLRLIYFSYDVKMKEKGDIPEGYSVSREKKERFSLILESASTNQTSMYLCASSLGQGMSYEQYFGPGTRLTVT.